The T cell receptor beta chain described here comes from a study of blood T cell repertoires in COVID-19. Looking at the study overall: PBMCs, B-cell-depleted T cells, or T cells provided the cDNA or gDNA that made up the material.

Germline trimming cut 0 bases from V and 4 bases from J; bases unmatched to any gene: 1. CDR1 is GTSNPN, CDR2 SVGIG, per germline (reference sequence). The CDR3 totals 13 residues. Only in-frame clones appear in the TCRdb table, and some are missing; sequencing was by immunoSEQ multiplex PCR. The profile shows roughly 230,000 clones, 65% to 90% of them singletons. Sequenced input: peripheral blood. The chain recombines TRBV30 with TRBJ1-2; 8 bases match TRBD1. This clonotype originated in a woman aged 45-65 years with acute or convalescent COVID-19. The CDR3 reads CAWSVGTGYGYTF. Here the CDR3 DNA reads TGTGCCTGGAGTGTCGGGACAGGCTATGGCTACACCTTC.